Presented here are 25 T cell receptor beta chains from one specimen sequenced in a study of shared clonotypes between healthy human individuals. Sequenced by immunoSEQ multiplex PCR; TCRdb stores in-frame clones only, minus some. The sample has around 650,000 clones, about 96% seen once. Naive CD8 populations comprised CD45RO-negative cells positively selected for CCR7, excluding terminally differentiated effector memory CD45RA+ cells. Sequencing used naive CD8+ T cells sorted from blood. The receptors here all came from a woman aged 30 to 39 in good health.

The chain carries TRBV7-9 and TRBJ2-5, with no clear D. Germline lookup yields CDR1 SEHNR and CDR2 FQNEAQ (reference sequence). V was cut by 2 bases and J by 4 bases, with 8 bases left in between. The CDR3 covers 13 residues. CDR3 sequence: CASSLSERETQYF. For the CDR3, the DNA is TGTGCCAGCAGCTTATCGGAGAGAGAGACCCAGTACTTC.

The table lists this clone with a count of one. This chain connects TRBV27 to TRBJ2-7, with D perhaps TRBD1 or TRBD2 (7 bases each). The CDR3 spans 19 residues. V was pared by 3 bases and J by 4 bases, with 28 bases between. In germline, CDR1 is MNHEY, CDR2 SMNVEV (reference sequence). This CDR3 is CASSFGFPGGRGGGYEQYF. CDR3 sequence (DNA): TGTGCCAGCAGTTTCGGCTTCCCAGGGGGGCGGGGAGGGGGTTACGAGCAGTACTTC.

This chain joins TRBV27 and TRBJ1-1; no definite D call. The CDR3 runs 13 residues. The germline CDR1 and CDR2 sequences are MNHEY and SMNVEV (reference sequence). V was clipped by 7 bases and J by 4 bases, with 13 bases between them. CDR3 nucleotides: TGTGCCAGCAACGAAGACGTCGGCACTGAAGCTTTCTTT. Translated, it gives CASNEDVGTEAFF.

CDR3 region: CASSKQGDGVDEKLFF. CDR3 nucleotide sequence: TGTGCCAGCAGTAAACAGGGTGATGGGGTCGATGAAAAACTGTTTTTT. The chain joins TRBV27 to TRBJ1-4, with a tentative D call TRBD1 (6 bases). Germline V gives CDR1 MNHEY, CDR2 SMNVEV (reference sequence). The CDR3 has 16 residues. V lost 5 bases, J lost 6 bases, and 19 bases lay in between.

The gene calls are TRBV27 and TRBJ1-2; no reliable D call. This CDR3 has 15 amino acids. Trimming left V 3 bases short and J 0 bases short, with 11 bases between. CDR1 and CDR2 (germline): MNHEY, SMNVEV (reference sequence). This CDR3 reads CASSFFGGANYGYTF. Here the CDR3 DNA reads TGTGCCAGCAGTTTTTTTGGAGGAGCTAACTATGGCTACACCTTC.

Notes on this clone: Other DNA sequences within the sample encode an identical CDR3. The V and J genes are TRBV27 and TRBJ1-5; possibly TRBD1 for D (6 bases). The germline V and J ends were trimmed by 4 bases and 4 bases, with 8 bases remaining between them. Germline assignment: CDR1 MNHEY and CDR2 SMNVEV (reference sequence). This CDR3 comprises 13 residues. CDR3 region: CASSSTGNQPQHF. The CDR3 coding sequence is TGTGCCAGCAGTTCTACAGGGAATCAGCCCCAGCATTTT.

The chain is built from TRBV11-3 and TRBJ2-2; D is undetermined. V was pared by 4 bases and J by 4 bases, with 7 bases between. The length of the CDR3 is 13 residues. CDR1 and CDR2 (germline): SGHNT, YENEEA. CDR3 sequence (DNA): TGTGCCAGCAGCTCCCGATTCACCGGGGAGCTGTTTTTT. Its protein is CASSSRFTGELFF. Supplemented by reference TRBV11-3 and TRBJ2-2, the full variable domain reads EAGVVQSPRYKIIEKKQPVAFWCNPISGHNTLYWYLQNLGQGPELLIRYENEEAVDDSQLPKDRFSAERLKGVDSTLKIQPAELGDSAVYLCASSSRFTGELFFGEGSRLTVL.

The chain combines TRBV21-1 with TRBJ1-5; the DNA was not used to check the table's D call, TRBD1. TRBV21-1 is a listed pseudogene. There are 12 residues in the CDR3. CDR3 nucleotide sequence: TGTGCCAGGGGACAGGGAGGTCAGCCCCAGCATTTT. This encodes CARGQGGQPQHF.

The chain links TRBV7-9 to TRBJ2-2; TRBD2 aligns across 10 bases. The J segment lost 0 bases and the V segment lost 7 bases, leaving 8 bases of the junction unmatched. This CDR3 has 17 residues. CDR1 SEHNR and CDR2 FQNEAQ come from the germline V gene (reference sequence). The chain's CDR3 is CASTPGTSVANTGELFF. The DNA for the CDR3 is TGTGCCAGCACGCCCGGGACTAGCGTAGCGAACACCGGGGAGCTGTTTTTT.

V and J are TRBV9 and TRBJ2-5, with TRBD2 matching 15 bases. The CDR3 totals 19 residues. V lost 6 bases to trimming and J lost 3 bases; unmatched junction nucleotides: 15. Germline CDR1 reads SGDLS; CDR2 reads YYNGEE. CDR3 coding DNA: TGTGCCAGCACCCTAGGACTAGCGGGAGGGCATGATACCAAAGAGACCCAGTACTTC. Translation gives CASTLGLAGGHDTKETQYF.

This sequence joins TRBV7-8 and TRBJ1-5; no clear D. Trimming removed 11 bases at V and 6 bases at J, with 20 bases between. CDR3 length equals 14 residues. Germline loops: CDR1 SGHVS, CDR2 FQNEAQ. For the CDR3, the DNA is TGTGCCGTTACCAACGACCTCGTGGGTCAGCCCCAGCATTTT. Protein: CAVTNDLVGQPQHF. Full variable domain (missing parts from reference TRBV7-8 and TRBJ1-5): GAGVSQSPRYKVAKRGQDVALRCDPISGHVSLFWYQQALGQGPEFLTYFQNEAQLDKSGLPSDRFFAERPEGSVSTLKIQRTQQEDSAVYLCAVTNDLVGQPQHFGDGTRLSIL.

The chain carries TRBV5-6 and TRBJ1-1; 9 bases are shared with TRBD1. Germline assignment: CDR1 SGHDT and CDR2 YYEEEE. V lost 2 bases, J lost 1 base, and 3 bases stayed unmatched. CDR3 length: 15 amino acids. CDR3 loop: CASSFGTGQNTEAFF. The CDR3 bases are TGTGCCAGCAGCTTTGGGACAGGGCAGAACACTGAAGCTTTCTTT.

This chain connects TRBV19 to TRBJ2-2; D gene unclear. The V gene's germline CDR1 is LNHDA and CDR2 SQIVND (reference sequence). The CDR3 spans 14 residues. The V end lost 1 base, the J end lost 6 bases, and 9 bases lay between the germline ends. The CDR3 sequence is CASSIGVIAGELFF. CDR3 DNA: TGTGCCAGTAGTATAGGTGTCATCGCCGGGGAGCTGTTTTTT.

Turning to this clone: The same CDR3 arises from other DNA sequences in this sample as well. The genes are TRBV9 and TRBJ2-7; 9 positions agree with TRBD1. J was trimmed by 4 bases and V by 2 bases; bases with no gene match: 4. This CDR3 has 14 residues. Germline CDR1 and CDR2: SGDLS and YYNGEE. The CDR3 sequence is CASSVGTGPYEQYF. Here the CDR3 DNA reads TGTGCCAGCAGCGTCGGGACAGGGCCGTACGAGCAGTACTTC.

The rearrangement joins TRBV27 to TRBJ1-2, with D tentatively TRBD1 (5 bases). The V end was cut by 0 bases, the J end by 7 bases, with 24 bases between. This CDR3 comprises 18 residues. Germline V gene data show CDR1 as MNHEY and CDR2 as SMNVEV (reference sequence). For the CDR3, the DNA is TGTGCCAGCAGTTTATCGAGCCCCCCAGGGCGGTTGGGCTTTGGCTACACCTTC. Translation gives CASSLSSPPGRLGFGYTF.

The V and J genes are TRBV5-6 and TRBJ2-2; unclear D gene. V was trimmed by 0 bases and J by 6 bases, leaving 12 bases between them. This CDR3 contains 15 residues. Germline CDR1 reads SGHDT; CDR2 reads YYEEEE. Written as DNA, the CDR3 is TGTGCCAGCAGCTTGGTGAGAGATACACCCGGGGAGCTGTTTTTT. It translates to CASSLVRDTPGELFF.

The gene calls are TRBV27 and TRBJ1-2, with a possible D match to TRBD1 (5 bases). The germline V and J ends were trimmed by 0 bases and 7 bases, with 24 bases remaining between them. Germline lookup yields CDR1 MNHEY and CDR2 SMNVEV (reference sequence). CDR3 length equals 18 residues. The CDR3 bases are TGTGCCAGCAGTTTATCGGCCTCAGGCCTAGGCAGGGTGGGTGGCTACACCTTC. This encodes CASSLSASGLGRVGGYTF.

The rearrangement uses TRBV7-9 and TRBJ2-1; tentatively, D is TRBD1 or TRBD2 (5 bases each). Germline V gene data show CDR1 as SEHNR and CDR2 as FQNEAQ (reference sequence). CDR3 size: 14 residues. Trimming stripped 3 bases from V and 6 bases from J, with 12 bases between. The CDR3 sequence is CASSFGTQVNEQFF. The CDR3 nucleotides are TGTGCCAGCAGCTTTGGGACCCAGGTCAATGAGCAGTTCTTC.

V and J are TRBV19 and TRBJ1-4; TRBD1 aligns across 7 bases. This CDR3 contains 14 residues. V trimming: 8 bases; J trimming: 11 bases; junction bases outside the gene matches: 14. Per germline, CDR1 LNHDA and CDR2 SQIVND (reference sequence). CDR3 sequence reads: CASPPTGRSGKLFF. The CDR3 DNA follows: TGTGCCAGTCCCCCGACAGGGAGATCAGGGAAACTGTTTTTT. The variable domain in full, with the rest retrieved from reference TRBV19 and TRBJ1-4, is DGGITQSPKYLFRKEGQNVTLSCEQNLNHDAMYWYRQDPGQGLRLIYYSQIVNDFQKGDIAEGYSVSREKKESFPLTVTSAQKNPTAFYLCASPPTGRSGKLFFGSGTQLSVL.

With respect to this clone: Within the sample, other DNA sequences also encode this same CDR3. The chain carries TRBV5-4 and TRBJ1-1; D gene unclear. The CDR3 loop spans 11 amino acids. The germline V gene encodes CDR1 SGHNT and CDR2 YYREEE (reference sequence). Trimming shortened V by 0 bases and J by 5 bases, and 2 bases separated the two germline ends. Here the CDR3 reads CASSLGTEAFF. CDR3 bases: TGTGCCAGCAGCTTGGGGACTGAAGCTTTCTTT.

The chain has TRBV7-9 and TRBJ1-5; 7 bases are shared with TRBD1. CDR1 and CDR2 (germline): SEHNR, FQNEAQ (reference sequence). Germline trimming cut 5 bases from V and 5 bases from J; bases unmatched to any gene: 6. The CDR3 extends over 14 amino acids. The CDR3 region is CASSRDRDYQPQHF. The CDR3, as DNA: TGTGCCAGCAGCCGAGACAGGGACTATCAGCCCCAGCATTTT.

V and J are TRBV2 and TRBJ2-5, with D tentatively TRBD1 or TRBD2 (5 bases each). From germline, CDR1 is SNHLY and CDR2 FYNNEI. Trimming shortened V by 8 bases and J by 2 bases, and 18 bases separated the two germline ends. This CDR3 comprises 15 residues. The CDR3 protein is CASYEPSGTQETQYF. The CDR3, as DNA: TGTGCCAGCTATGAACCCTCCGGGACGCAAGAGACCCAGTACTTC.

This sequence joins TRBV28 and TRBJ1-1, with 12 bases lining up with TRBD1. The CDR3 has 17 residues. Germline CDR1 and CDR2: MDHEN and SYDVKM. V was clipped by 4 bases and J by 4 bases; unmatched bases: 10. The CDR3 sequence is CASSYRDRGLWGTEAFF. The DNA for the CDR3 is TGTGCCAGCAGTTACCGGGACAGGGGGCTCTGGGGCACTGAAGCTTTCTTT.

In its sample, this clone was seen once. V and J are TRBV5-4 and TRBJ2-1; no reliable D call. The CDR3 is 14 residues long. V gave up 4 bases and J gave up 6 bases, with 14 bases separating them. From germline, CDR1 is SGHNT and CDR2 YYREEE (reference sequence). The DNA for the CDR3 is TGTGCCAGCAGCCTGAACCCTCCGGGCAATGAGCAGTTCTTC. Translated, it gives CASSLNPPGNEQFF.

V usage is TRBV14 and J usage is TRBJ2-6; D unclear. Germline V gene data show CDR1 as SGHDN and CDR2 as FVKESK. V was trimmed by 0 bases and J by 0 bases, leaving 18 bases between them. This CDR3 spans 20 amino acids. CDR3 loop: CASSQERGGQPHSGANVLTF. DNA of the CDR3: TGTGCCAGCAGCCAAGAGAGAGGCGGTCAGCCTCACTCTGGGGCCAACGTCCTGACTTTC. Combining the CDR3 with reference TRBV14 and TRBJ2-6 gives the whole variable domain EAGVTQFPSHSVIEKGQTVTLRCDPISGHDNLYWYRRVMGKEIKFLLHFVKESKQDESGMPNNRFLAERTGGTYSTLKVQPAELEDSGVYFCASSQERGGQPHSGANVLTFGAGSRLTVL.